Included here is one T cell receptor beta chain sequence, with context. This record comes from a study of blood T cell repertoires in COVID-19. Study-level background: Acute and convalescent COVID-19 samples came from the United States, Italy and Spain. Nucleic acid was either cDNA or gDNA, and it came from T cells, B-cell-depleted T cells, or PBMCs.

Germline V gives CDR1 SGHTA, CDR2 FQGNSA. This CDR3 is built from 15 residues. V shed 2 bases, J shed 5 bases, and the junction held 4 bases outside the gene matches. Original processing methods: Amplification of reference gene primers was used by the study to estimate nucleated cell counts. Profiling relied on immunoSEQ multiplex PCR, and the TCRdb table lists in-frame clones only, not all of them. The V and J calls and clone size were taken over from that table, and D and trimming were inferred from the DNA. The table has more than 95,000 clones, 84% seen once. The chain links TRBV7-2 to TRBJ2-2; 8 bases match TRBD1. The sample taken for sequencing was peripheral blood. The TCR sequence derives from a human donor in a cohort sampled during active COVID-19. The CDR3 spells CASSLQGARTGELFF. The CDR3 DNA sequence: TGTGCCAGCAGCTTACAGGGGGCGCGGACCGGGGAGCTGTTTTTT.